One and the same sample provided the 17 T cell receptor beta chains below, sequenced in a study of cytomegalovirus exposure and HLA in healthy donors. The PCR contained 60 Vbeta and 13 Jbeta primers. Sequenced by immunoSEQ multiplex PCR; TCRdb stores in-frame clones only, minus some. Of more than 150,000 clones listed, about 80% are singletons. Material: PBMCs. The receptors derive from a woman aged 25 to 39 in good health and CMV-seronegative.

This clone was counted only a few times. This chain uses TRBV2 with TRBJ2-3; TRBD1 agrees at 7 bases. Germline CDR1 is SNHLY and CDR2 is FYNNEI. The V and J ends lost 6 bases and 1 base, in that order; junction bases with no gene match: 4. The CDR3 has 14 amino acids. This CDR3 is CASSGQAGTDTQYF. In nucleotides, the CDR3 is TGTGCCAGCAGCGGACAGGCTGGCACAGATACGCAGTATTTT.

The chain is built from TRBV19 and TRBJ1-2, with D unresolved. CDR3 length: 15 residues. The germline V gene encodes CDR1 LNHDA and CDR2 SQIVND (reference sequence). Trimming removed 9 bases from V and 3 bases from J, with 20 bases in between. CDR3 residues: CASSLGRLSDYGYTF. CDR3 DNA: TGTGCCAGCAGCCTAGGTCGACTCAGCGACTATGGCTACACCTTC.

The table lists this clone with a count of one. The chain couples TRBV19 to TRBJ2-3; a possible D gene is TRBD2 (6 bases). Germline CDR1 and CDR2: LNHDA and SQIVND (reference sequence). This CDR3 is built from 14 residues. The germline V and J ends were trimmed by 10 bases and 0 bases, with 14 bases remaining between them. The CDR3 protein is CATGRDGSTDTQYF. The CDR3 DNA is TGTGCCACCGGGCGGGACGGAAGCACAGATACGCAGTATTTT.

This chain joins TRBV6-1 and TRBJ1-2; TRBD1 matches 9 bases. The CDR3 totals 15 residues. Germline CDR1 and CDR2: MNHNS and SASEGT. The V and J ends lost 4 bases and 4 bases, in that order; junction bases with no gene match: 7. The CDR3 region is CASSGNRGRFYGYTF. CDR3 nucleotide sequence: TGTGCCAGCAGTGGTAACAGGGGGCGCTTCTATGGCTACACCTTC.

The chain links TRBV5-6 to TRBJ1-2; D not certain. The CDR3 consists of 15 residues. V was shortened by 0 bases and J by 2 bases, with 11 bases between the two germline ends. CDR1 and CDR2 (germline): SGHDT, YYEEEE. The CDR3 sequence is CASSLGFRENYGYTF. The CDR3 DNA is TGTGCCAGCAGCTTGGGGTTTCGGGAAAACTATGGCTACACCTTC. Full variable domain (missing parts from reference TRBV5-6 and TRBJ1-2): DAGVTQSPTHLIKTRGQQVTLRCSPKSGHDTVSWYQQALGQGPQFIFQYYEEEERQRGNFPDRFSGHQFPNYSSELNVNALLLGDSALYLCASSLGFRENYGYTFGSGTRLTVV.

Sample share makes this clone medium-sized. This chain joins TRBV29-1 and TRBJ2-1; tentative D call: TRBD1 (5 bases). The CDR3 has 13 amino acids. The V gene lost 8 bases and the J gene lost 3 bases, with 14 bases spanning the gap. In germline, CDR1 is SQVTM, CDR2 ANQGSEA. In DNA, the CDR3 is TGCAGCCCTAGGGGAACCGGCTACAATGAGCAGTTCTTC. This translates into CSPRGTGYNEQFF.

This rearrangement joins TRBV10-3 to TRBJ1-5, with a tentative D call TRBD1 (6 bases). The CDR3 is 18 amino acids. Looked up from germline, CDR1 is ENHRY and CDR2 is SYGVKD. Trimming took off 5 bases at V and 2 bases at J, with 22 bases between the two ends. CDR3 in amino acids: CAISQTGPDRLGNQPQHF. CDR3 coding DNA: TGTGCCATCAGTCAGACAGGTCCGGACCGTTTGGGCAATCAGCCCCAGCATTTT.

The chain has TRBV2 and TRBJ2-7, with TRBD1 identical over 8 bases. Germline V gene data show CDR1 as SNHLY and CDR2 as FYNNEI. V trimming: 6 bases; J trimming: 5 bases; junction bases outside the gene matches: 3. This CDR3 region has 12 residues. The CDR3 protein is CASSGTGNEQYF. The CDR3 bases are TGTGCCAGCAGCGGGACAGGTAACGAGCAGTACTTC.

This clone was recorded only once. This chain links TRBV6-6 with TRBJ2-7; D is unresolved. Germline V CDR1 and CDR2: MNHNY, SVGAGI (reference sequence). V gave up 6 bases and J gave up 3 bases, with 9 bases separating them. This CDR3 has 12 residues. The chain's CDR3 is CASSQGVYEQYF. For the CDR3, the DNA is TGTGCCAGCAGCCAAGGAGTCTACGAGCAGTACTTC.

This clone has only a few counts. The chain recombines TRBV5-1 with TRBJ2-1, with D possibly matching TRBD1 (5 bases). Germline assignment: CDR1 SGHRS and CDR2 YFSETQ. V was clipped by 6 bases and J by 1 base, with 17 bases between them. CDR3 size: 16 residues. The CDR3 protein is CASTPQGLRSYNEQFF. CDR3 bases: TGCGCCAGCACCCCCCAGGGCCTTAGGTCCTACAATGAGCAGTTCTTC.

CDR3 DNA sequence: TGCAGTGCTGGAACAGGGCACGAGCAGTACTTC. Translated: CSAGTGHEQYF. The chain uses TRBV20-1 and TRBJ2-7, with D possibly matching TRBD1 (6 bases). From germline, CDR1 is DFQATT and CDR2 SNEGSKA (reference sequence). This CDR3 has 11 amino acids. V lost 5 bases to trimming and J lost 5 bases, with 10 bases between them.

This sequence joins TRBV5-5 and TRBJ1-5; the D is unclear. Germline V gene data show CDR1 as SGHKS and CDR2 as YYEKEE (reference sequence). The CDR3 covers 17 residues. V was trimmed by 0 bases and J by 3 bases, leaving 16 bases between them. The CDR3 here is CASSLAYSLQDNQPQHF. The CDR3 DNA reads as TGTGCCAGCAGCTTGGCCTATTCCTTGCAGGACAATCAGCCCCAGCATTTT.

The V call is TRBV5-6, the J call TRBJ1-1; 8 nucleotides align to TRBD1. Germline V gene data show CDR1 as SGHDT and CDR2 as YYEEEE. CDR3 size: 15 residues. J was trimmed by 2 bases and V by 3 bases; bases with no gene match: 6. The CDR3 DNA is TGTGCCAGCAGCTACGGAGGACAGGGAAACACTGAAGCTTTCTTT. Its translation is CASSYGGQGNTEAFF.

The genes are TRBV4-1 and TRBJ2-5; 9 positions agree with TRBD1. TRBJ2-7 explains the end of the DNA better; the J call may be wrong. Germline loops: CDR1 MGHRA, CDR2 YSYEKL. The CDR3 is 15 amino acids. DNA for the CDR3: TGCGCCAGCAGCCAAGATCGACAGGGGGCCTACGAGCAGTACTTC. Amino acids: CASSQDRQGAYEQYF.

The rearrangement links TRBV5-1 to TRBJ1-5; the D gene is possibly TRBD1 (6 bases). Trimming stripped 0 bases from V and 11 bases from J, with 12 bases between. This CDR3 spans 13 amino acids. The germline CDR1 and CDR2 sequences are SGHRS and YFSETQ. CDR3 region: CASSLAGHSAQHF. The CDR3 DNA reads TGCGCCAGCAGCTTGGCGGGACACTCGGCCCAGCATTTT.

The genes are TRBV4-1 and TRBJ1-2; D not resolved. The CDR3 sequence is 16 residues long. V was cut by 0 bases and J by 4 bases, with 15 bases left in between. Germline V gives CDR1 MGHRA, CDR2 YSYEKL. The CDR3 region is CASSQEAAARVYGYTF. CDR3 in DNA: TGCGCCAGCAGCCAAGAGGCGGCAGCTCGCGTCTATGGCTACACCTTC.

The chain uses TRBV7-9 and TRBJ1-4; D is undetermined. Germline V gene sequence: CDR1 SEHNR, CDR2 FQNEAQ (reference sequence). The CDR3 runs 11 residues. V was pared by 7 bases and J by 8 bases, with 8 bases between. CDR3 amino acids: CASTPGEKLFF. The CDR3 nucleotides are TGTGCCAGCACCCCGGGGGAAAAACTGTTTTTT.